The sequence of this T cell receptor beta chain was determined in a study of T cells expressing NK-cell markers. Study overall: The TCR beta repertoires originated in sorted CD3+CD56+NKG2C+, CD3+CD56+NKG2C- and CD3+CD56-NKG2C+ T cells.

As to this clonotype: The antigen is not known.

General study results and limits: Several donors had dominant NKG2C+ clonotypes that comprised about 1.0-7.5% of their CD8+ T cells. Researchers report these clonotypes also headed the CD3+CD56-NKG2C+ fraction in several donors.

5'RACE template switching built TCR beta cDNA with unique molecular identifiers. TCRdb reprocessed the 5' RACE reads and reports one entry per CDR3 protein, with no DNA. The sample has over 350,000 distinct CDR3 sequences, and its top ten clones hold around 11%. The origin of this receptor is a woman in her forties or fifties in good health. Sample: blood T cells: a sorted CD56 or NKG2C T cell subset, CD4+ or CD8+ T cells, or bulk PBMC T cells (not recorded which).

This CDR3 is CASSPRRQMGNTIYF. The chain is built from TRBV12-3 or TRBV12-4 and TRBJ1-3. This CDR3 contains 15 residues.